These 19 T cell receptor beta chains share one sample of origin, sequenced in a study of T-cell reconstitution after alpha-beta-depleted transplantation in children. The authors prepared the TCRbeta library with unique molecular identifiers. TCRdb redid the calling of the PCR reads with MiXCR, one entry per CDR3 protein. This table has 450,000 to 600,000 distinct CDR3 sequences, approximately 20% appearing once. This specimen was PBMCs from the stem cell graft donor, taken from the stem cell graft. Source of these receptors: a human donor who donated a stem cell graft to a child with acute lymphoblastic leukemia.

The chain employs TRBV6-1 and TRBJ2-7; the D gene is possibly TRBD1 (5 bases). The CDR3 extends over 13 amino acids. Germline V CDR1 and CDR2: MNHNS, SASEGT. V dropped 6 bases and J dropped 5 bases, with 14 bases sitting between them. In DNA, the CDR3 is TGTGCCAGCAGCGGACAAAGATACGACGAGCAGTACTTC. Its translation is CASSGQRYDEQYF.

The chain carries TRBV7-6 and TRBJ2-2; D possibly corresponds to TRBD1 (6 bases). CDR1 is SGHVS, CDR2 FNYEAQ, per germline. This CDR3 spans 17 amino acids. Trimming removed 5 bases at V and 3 bases at J, with 19 bases between. The CDR3 bases are TGTGCCAGCAGCACACAGGGTACCAGGCCCTACACCGGGGAGCTGTTTTTT. Translating it yields CASSTQGTRPYTGELFF.

This chain joins TRBV2 and TRBJ2-3; D possibly corresponds to TRBD1 (5 bases). Trimming pared 8 bases from V and 3 bases from J, leaving 12 bases between. This CDR3 comprises 13 residues. Germline CDR1 reads SNHLY; CDR2 reads FYNNEI. The CDR3 sequence: CASARQGTDTQYF. The CDR3 DNA reads TGTGCCAGCGCCCGGCAGGGAACAGATACGCAGTATTTT.

This clonotype was recorded a few times. J is TRBJ2-7 and V is TRBV20-1; 8 bases are shared with TRBD1. There are 17 residues in the CDR3. CDR1 is DFQATT, CDR2 SNEGSKA, per germline (reference sequence). J was trimmed by 3 bases and V by 1 base; bases with no gene match: 14. CDR3 in amino acids: CSARGLLWGQDNYEQYF. CDR3 DNA sequence: TGCAGTGCTAGAGGACTTCTTTGGGGACAGGATAACTACGAGCAGTACTTC.

The table lists this clonotype with a few counts. The V call is TRBV18, the J call TRBJ2-7; 9 bases fit TRBD1. V lost 6 bases, J lost 4 bases, and 10 bases stayed unmatched. Germline assignment: CDR1 KGHSH and CDR2 LQKENI. The CDR3 runs to 15 residues. CDR3 DNA: TGTGCCAGCTCCCGACCGGGACAGGGATTATACGAGCAGTACTTC. It yields the protein CASSRPGQGLYEQYF.

This clonotype was observed a handful of times. This chain links TRBV20-1 with TRBJ1-1; 10 bases align to TRBD1. After removal of 0 bases from V and 10 bases from J, the junction contained 5 bases not matched to a gene. This CDR3 is built from 13 residues. Germline V gene sequence: CDR1 DFQATT, CDR2 SNEGSKA (reference sequence). The CDR3 loop reads CSAREGQGPGAFF. CDR3 bases: TGCAGTGCTAGAGAGGGACAGGGGCCGGGAGCTTTCTTT.

This chain connects TRBV12-3 or TRBV12-4 to TRBJ2-6, with D tentatively TRBD1 or TRBD2 (6 bases each). With 8 bases removed from V and 0 bases from J, the gap between germline ends came to 17 bases. The CDR3 covers 17 residues. Here the CDR3 reads CASPLFGGNSGANVLTF. The CDR3 region has the DNA TGTGCCAGCCCCTTGTTCGGGGGCAACTCTGGGGCCAACGTCCTGACTTTC.

This clonotype appeared a few times. This sequence joins TRBV9 and TRBJ2-1; the D gene could be TRBD1 or TRBD2 (6 bases each). The V end was cut by 0 bases, the J end by 2 bases, with 18 bases between. The CDR3 has 18 residues. The germline CDR1 and CDR2 sequences are SGDLS and YYNGEE. The CDR3 sequence: CASSVDPITGAPYNEQFF. CDR3 sequence (DNA): TGTGCCAGCAGCGTAGACCCGATCACGGGGGCCCCCTACAATGAGCAGTTCTTC.

This clonotype was seen many times. The V gene is TRBV19, the J gene TRBJ2-1; D remains unclear. V was cut by 6 bases and J by 0 bases, with 6 bases left in between. Looked up from germline, CDR1 is LNHDA and CDR2 is SQIVND (reference sequence). The CDR3 totals 13 residues. CDR3 in DNA: TGTGCCAGTAGCGGAAGCTCCTACAATGAGCAGTTCTTC. Residues: CASSGSSYNEQFF.

The chain has TRBV29-1 and TRBJ1-2; weak D call: TRBD1 (5 bases). Germline lookup yields CDR1 SQVTM and CDR2 ANQGSEA. The CDR3 totals 13 residues. The ends were cut back, 4 bases at V and 3 bases at J, with 12 bases in the middle. The CDR3 protein is CSVAGAVDYGYTF. The DNA of the CDR3 is TGCAGCGTTGCTGGGGCCGTCGACTATGGCTACACCTTC.

The V call is TRBV20-1, the J call TRBJ1-1; 10 bases align to TRBD1. J lost 13 bases, V lost 7 bases, and 9 bases had no gene match. Germline V gives CDR1 DFQATT, CDR2 SNEGSKA (reference sequence). This CDR3 is built from 11 residues. CDR3 sequence reads: CSVTGTGELFF. The CDR3 DNA sequence: TGCAGTGTTACCGGGACAGGGGAGCTTTTCTTT.

Only a few counts were recorded for this clonotype. V and J are TRBV6-1 and TRBJ2-7; tentatively, D is TRBD1 or TRBD2 (5 bases each). This CDR3 comprises 16 residues. The germline gives CDR1 MNHNS, CDR2 SASEGT. The ends were cut back, 3 bases at V and 5 bases at J, with 20 bases in the middle. The CDR3: CASSDAPGPTSDEQYF. CDR3 coding DNA: TGTGCCAGCAGTGATGCCCCGGGACCCACCTCTGACGAGCAGTACTTC.

The chain recombines TRBV19 with TRBJ2-7; 7 nucleotides match TRBD2. V shed 7 bases, J shed 7 bases, and the junction held 7 bases outside the gene matches. CDR1 is LNHDA and CDR2 is SQIVND in the germline V gene (reference sequence). The CDR3 length is 12 residues. CDR3 loop: CASNGGRGEQYF. CDR3 in DNA: TGTGCCAGTAATGGCGGGAGAGGGGAGCAGTACTTC.

In this sample, this clonotype turned up a few times. The chain has TRBV4-1 and TRBJ1-1; D is unresolved. The CDR3 covers 13 residues. V was clipped by 0 bases and J by 8 bases, with 10 bases between them. Germline values: CDR1 MGHRA, CDR2 YSYEKL. In DNA, the CDR3 is TGCGCCAGCAGCCAAGATTTCACAGAGGAAGCTTTCTTT. It yields the protein CASSQDFTEEAFF.

The rearrangement uses TRBV30 and TRBJ1-1; no clear D gene. There are 11 residues in the CDR3. The germline V gene has CDR1 GTSNPN and CDR2 SVGIG (reference sequence). V lost 0 bases, J lost 4 bases, and 3 bases lay in between. The CDR3 nucleotides are TGTGCCTGGAGTGTAATCACTGAAGCTTTCTTT. This codes for CAWSVITEAFF. The complete variable domain, with remaining parts taken from reference TRBV30 and TRBJ1-1, reads SQTIHQWPATLVQPVGSPLSLECTVEGTSNPNLYWYRQAAGRGLQLLFYSVGIGQISSEVPQNLSASRPQDRQFILSSKKLLLSDSGFYLCAWSVITEAFFGQGTRLTVV.

The gene calls are TRBV4-1 and TRBJ1-6; D is ambiguous. CDR1 and CDR2 from the germline V gene are MGHRA and YSYEKL. The V gene lost 0 bases and the J gene lost 0 bases, with 6 bases spanning the gap. The CDR3 runs 16 residues. The CDR3, as DNA: TGCGCCAGCAGCCAAGACGCGAGCTCCTATAATTCACCCCTCCACTTT. Its translation is CASSQDASSYNSPLHF.

The chain carries TRBV7-9 and TRBJ2-5, with D tentatively TRBD1 or TRBD2 (5 bases each). Germline V lookup: CDR1 SEHNR, CDR2 FQNEAQ (reference sequence). V gave up 1 base and J gave up 2 bases, with 8 bases separating them. There are 14 residues in the CDR3. The CDR3 DNA is TGTGCCAGCAGCTTAGGGAGGACACAAGAGACCCAGTACTTC. Its translation: CASSLGRTQETQYF.

This clonotype was seen a handful of times. DNA of the CDR3: TGTGCCAGCAGTTCCCTTTGGGCGGGACAAGAGACCCAGTACTTC. This gives the protein CASSSLWAGQETQYF. V is TRBV6-5 and J is TRBJ2-5, with D tentatively TRBD2 (6 bases). This CDR3 has 15 residues. V was cut by 4 bases and J by 2 bases, with 14 bases left in between. Germline V gene data show CDR1 as MNHEY and CDR2 as SVGAGI.

The genes are TRBV15 and TRBJ1-1, with D hard to call. CDR1 is LNHNV and CDR2 is YYDKDF in the germline V gene (reference sequence). V shed 2 bases and J shed 1 base, with 11 bases lying between them. The CDR3 is 15 amino acids. The CDR3 region is CATSRPQTENTEAFF. In DNA form, the CDR3 reads TGTGCCACCAGCAGACCCCAAACTGAGAACACTGAAGCTTTCTTT.